This T cell receptor beta chain derives from a study of OX40 agonist ivuxolimab in advanced cancers. With regard to the full study: Ivuxolimab was a fully human IgG2 agonistic monoclonal antibody targeting the costimulatory receptor OX40 (CD134). Intravenous ivuxolimab was administered to patients every 2 weeks at six dose levels: 0.01, 0.1, 0.3, 1.5, 3 and 10 mg/kg. Of the 50 to 55 patients in dose escalation, 19 had hepatocellular carcinoma, some 15 had melanoma, 9 had renal cell carcinoma and 9 had head and neck cancer. In the dose-escalation cohort, 82.7% of patients were male, and the mean age was around 60 years with a range of roughly 20 to 80. Prior anti-PD-1, anti-PD-L1 or anti-CTLA-4 therapy was permitted, and 40% of dose-escalation patients had received checkpoint inhibitors. Partial responses were achieved by three dose-escalation patients, of whom one had hepatocellular carcinoma and two had cutaneous melanoma. Peripheral TCRbeta sequencing was intended to test whether TCR sequence diversity was altered and clonal T-cell expansion was caused by ivuxolimab. The paper describes the monotherapy dose-escalation part (N of about 55 patients) of the phase I trial of ivuxolimab.

Patients with autoimmune disease history or receiving systemic immunosuppression were excluded from the trial. In every dose cohort, peripheral blood was drawn for TCR sequencing at baseline, cycle 4 day 1, and cycle 7 day 1. Samples were obtained from an open-label, multicenter, first-in-human phase I dose-escalation trial of ivuxolimab. Adults with locally advanced or metastatic melanoma, renal cell carcinoma, hepatocellular carcinoma or head and neck squamous cell carcinoma were enrolled in the trial. CD4+ and CD8+ T cells were sorted separately from peripheral blood before TCR sequencing. On the study overall, not on this receptor specifically: Which antigens the clonally expanded peripheral T cells were specific for was not determined. In the 0.1-3.0 mg/kg groups, partial responders were among the patients with the lowest normalized peripheral clonal expansion, particularly in CD8+ T cells. Low levels of normalized T-cell clonal expansion were also seen in some nonresponding patients. Clonal expansion of both CD4+ and CD8+ blood T cells was observed from baseline to week 6 at doses 0.1 to 3.0 mg/kg. After ivuxolimab, CD8+ T cells had more expanded clones than CD4+ T cells on average.

Inclusive of the bounding cysteine and phenylalanine, the CDR3 is 18 residues long. The sequence is cut down to CDR3 DNA, 54 bases in frame from base 1. After removal of 3 bases from V and 0 bases from J, the junction retains 7 bases not matched to a gene. The CDR1 and CDR2 encoded by the germline V gene are MNHNS and SASEGT. This clone was found once. Which antigen it targets is not known. One base away there is no much larger clone; base qualities are not given. For sequencing of the TCRbeta CDR3 region, genomic DNA was extracted from the sorted cells. The immunoSEQ Assay was used to sequence the TCRbeta CDR3 regions. TCRdb holds this immuneACCESS table with in-frame rearrangements only. Some clones are missing; in checked studies, unresolved V genes explain under half, and the rest has no known cause. The sample table records approximately 76,000 clones; approximately 85% of these occur just once. The ten largest make up about 0.57% of the sample.

The TCR originated in an adult with an advanced solid tumor such as melanoma, head and neck, liver or kidney cancer. The sample consisted of CD4+ or CD8+ T cells sorted from blood, taken in a trial of the OX40 agonist ivuxolimab. This sequence uses TRBV6-1 and TRBJ2-5, and TRBD2 matches 13 of the central bases. CDR3 protein: CASSEAFGTSGDQETQYF. The DNA sequence is TGTGCCAGCAGTGAGGCTTTCGGGACTAGCGGGGACCAAGAGACCCAGTACTTC.